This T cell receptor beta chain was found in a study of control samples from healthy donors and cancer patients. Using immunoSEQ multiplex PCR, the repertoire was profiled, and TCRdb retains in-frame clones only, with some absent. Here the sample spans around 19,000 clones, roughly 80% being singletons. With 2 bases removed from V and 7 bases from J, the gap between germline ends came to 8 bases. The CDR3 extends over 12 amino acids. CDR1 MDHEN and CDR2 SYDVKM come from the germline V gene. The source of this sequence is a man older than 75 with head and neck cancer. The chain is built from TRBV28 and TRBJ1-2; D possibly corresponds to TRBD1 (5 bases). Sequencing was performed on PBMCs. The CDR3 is CASSLVGGGYTF. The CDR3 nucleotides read TGTGCCAGCAGTTTAGTGGGGGGTGGCTACACCTTC.